This T cell receptor beta chain comes out of a study of cytomegalovirus exposure and HLA in healthy donors. Germline CDR1 is SGHNT and CDR2 is YYREEE (reference sequence). The CDR3 is made up of 13 amino acids. Trimming removed 3 bases at V and 6 bases at J, with 10 bases between. Data came from immunoSEQ multiplex PCR; TCRdb stores just in-frame clones and leaves some out. The data contain approximately 270,000 clones, around 90% of them singletons. The TCR originated in a woman younger than 30 in good health and CMV-seronegative. The V gene is TRBV5-4, the J gene TRBJ2-1; D remains unclear. Sequences were obtained from PBMCs. The CDR3 loop is CASSSEHRNEQFF. The CDR3 DNA sequence: TGTGCCAGCAGCTCCGAACACCGCAATGAGCAGTTCTTC.